This T cell receptor beta chain stems from a study of cytomegalovirus exposure and HLA in healthy donors. The PCR ran on 60 Vbeta and 13 Jbeta primers. The data were produced by immunoSEQ multiplex PCR, yet TCRdb's version contains in-frame clones alone and is incomplete. The table has approximately 67,000 clones, around 91% seen once. Sequencing was done on a sample of PBMCs. The sequence derives from a woman in her twenties or thirties in good health and CMV-seropositive.

The CDR3 loop reads CASSLAGFGGYTF. The CDR3 coding sequence is TGTGCCAGCAGCTTAGCGGGCTTCGGTGGCTACACCTTC. V and J are TRBV7-2 and TRBJ1-2; D gene ambiguous. Germline CDR1 and CDR2: SGHTA and FQGNSA. The V gene lost 0 bases and the J gene lost 7 bases, with 9 bases spanning the gap. The length of the CDR3 is 13 residues.